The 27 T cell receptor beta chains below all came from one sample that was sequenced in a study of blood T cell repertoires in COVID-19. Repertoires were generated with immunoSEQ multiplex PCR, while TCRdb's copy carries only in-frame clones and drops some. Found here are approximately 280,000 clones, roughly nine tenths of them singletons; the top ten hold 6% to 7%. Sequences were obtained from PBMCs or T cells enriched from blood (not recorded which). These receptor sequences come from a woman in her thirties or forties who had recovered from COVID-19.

The CDR3 bases are TGTGCCAGCAGCCACCTACAGGGCCGACCTAGCACAGATACGCAGTATTTT. Its protein product is CASSHLQGRPSTDTQYF. The chain is built from TRBV7-8 and TRBJ2-3; D perhaps matches TRBD1 (6 bases). CDR1 is SGHVS and CDR2 is FQNEAQ in the germline V gene. Trimming shortened V by 5 bases and J by 0 bases, and 18 bases separated the two germline ends. CDR3 length equals 17 residues.

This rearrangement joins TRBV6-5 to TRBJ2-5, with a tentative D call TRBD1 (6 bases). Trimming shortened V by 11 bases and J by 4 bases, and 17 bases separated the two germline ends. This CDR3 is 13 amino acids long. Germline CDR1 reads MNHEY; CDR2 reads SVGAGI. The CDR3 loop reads CAAGAQGSETQYF. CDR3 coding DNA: TGTGCCGCAGGAGCACAGGGTTCAGAGACCCAGTACTTC.

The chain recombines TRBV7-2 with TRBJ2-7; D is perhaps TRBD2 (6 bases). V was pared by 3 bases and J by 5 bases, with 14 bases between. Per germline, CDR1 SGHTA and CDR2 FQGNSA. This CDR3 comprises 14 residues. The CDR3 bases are TGTGCCAGCAGCTTGGGGGGTCCCCCCCACGAGCAGTACTTC. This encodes CASSLGGPPHEQYF. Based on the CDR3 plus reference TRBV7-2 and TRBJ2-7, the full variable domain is GAGVSQSPSNKVTEKGKDVELRCDPISGHTALYWYRQSLGQGLEFLIYFQGNSAPDKSGLPSDRFSAERTGGSVSTLTIQRTQQEDSAVYLCASSLGGPPHEQYFGPGTRLTVT.

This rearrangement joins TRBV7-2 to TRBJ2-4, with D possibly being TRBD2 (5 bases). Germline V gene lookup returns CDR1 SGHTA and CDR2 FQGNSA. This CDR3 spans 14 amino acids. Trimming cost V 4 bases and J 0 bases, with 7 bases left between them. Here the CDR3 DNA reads TGTGCCAGCAGCTCTAGCCTAGCCAAAAACATTCAGTACTTC. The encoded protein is CASSSSLAKNIQYF.

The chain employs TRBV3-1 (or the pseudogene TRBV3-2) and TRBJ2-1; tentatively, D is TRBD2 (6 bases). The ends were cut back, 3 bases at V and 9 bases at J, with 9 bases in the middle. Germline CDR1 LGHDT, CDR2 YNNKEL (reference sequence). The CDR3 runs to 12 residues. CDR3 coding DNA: TGTGCCAGCAGCCAGACTAGGGCTGAGCAGTTCTTC. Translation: CASSQTRAEQFF.

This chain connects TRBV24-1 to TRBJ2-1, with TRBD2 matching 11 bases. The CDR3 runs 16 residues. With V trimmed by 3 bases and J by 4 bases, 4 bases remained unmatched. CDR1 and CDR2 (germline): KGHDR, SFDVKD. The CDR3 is CATSDGTSGSYNEQFF. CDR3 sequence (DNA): TGTGCCACCAGTGATGGCACTAGCGGGAGTTACAATGAGCAGTTCTTC.

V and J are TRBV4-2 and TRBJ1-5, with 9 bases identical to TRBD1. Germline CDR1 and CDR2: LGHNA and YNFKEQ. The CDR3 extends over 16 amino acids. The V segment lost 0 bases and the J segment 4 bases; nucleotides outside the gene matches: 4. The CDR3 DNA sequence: TGTGCCAGCAGCCAAGATGTGGGGACAGGGAATCAGCCCCAGCATTTT. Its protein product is CASSQDVGTGNQPQHF.

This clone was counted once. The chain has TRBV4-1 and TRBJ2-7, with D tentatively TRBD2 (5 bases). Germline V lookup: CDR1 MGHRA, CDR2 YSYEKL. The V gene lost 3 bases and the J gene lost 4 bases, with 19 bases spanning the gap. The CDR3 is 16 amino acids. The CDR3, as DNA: TGCGCCAGCAGCCATCTAGGACGGGATCGAACGTACGAGCAGTACTTC. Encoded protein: CASSHLGRDRTYEQYF.

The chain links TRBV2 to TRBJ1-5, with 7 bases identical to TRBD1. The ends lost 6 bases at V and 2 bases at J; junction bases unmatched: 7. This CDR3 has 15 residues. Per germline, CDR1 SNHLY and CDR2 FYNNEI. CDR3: CASSRVQGGNQPQHF. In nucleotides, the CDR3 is TGTGCCAGCAGCAGAGTTCAGGGGGGCAATCAGCCCCAGCATTTT.

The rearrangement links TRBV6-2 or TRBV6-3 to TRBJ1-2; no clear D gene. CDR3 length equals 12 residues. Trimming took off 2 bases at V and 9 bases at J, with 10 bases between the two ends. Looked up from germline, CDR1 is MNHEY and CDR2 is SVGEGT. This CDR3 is CASSYGLPSYTF. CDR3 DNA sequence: TGTGCCAGCAGTTACGGACTTCCGAGCTACACCTTC.

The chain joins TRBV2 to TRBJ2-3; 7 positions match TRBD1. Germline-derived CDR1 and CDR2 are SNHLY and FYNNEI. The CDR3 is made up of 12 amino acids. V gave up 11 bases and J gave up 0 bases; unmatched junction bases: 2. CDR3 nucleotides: TGTGCCGGGGGACAGAGCACAGATACGCAGTATTTT. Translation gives CAGGQSTDTQYF.

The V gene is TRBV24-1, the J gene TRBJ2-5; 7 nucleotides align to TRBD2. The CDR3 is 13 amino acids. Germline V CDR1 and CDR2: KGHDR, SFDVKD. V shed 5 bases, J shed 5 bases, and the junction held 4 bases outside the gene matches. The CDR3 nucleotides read TGTGCCACCAGTGCGCGGGAGTCGGAGACCCAGTACTTC. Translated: CATSARESETQYF.

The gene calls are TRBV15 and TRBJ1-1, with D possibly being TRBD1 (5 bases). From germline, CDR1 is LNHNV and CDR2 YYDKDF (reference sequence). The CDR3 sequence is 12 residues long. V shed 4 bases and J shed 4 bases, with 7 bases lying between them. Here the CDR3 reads CATSTDSTEAFF. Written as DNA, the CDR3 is TGTGCCACCAGCACTGACAGCACTGAAGCTTTCTTT.

Here the CDR3 reads CASSYRDRAYNEQFF. The CDR3 DNA reads as TGTGCCAGCAGTTACCGAGACAGGGCTTACAATGAGCAGTTCTTC. The chain carries TRBV6-5 and TRBJ2-1; 7 bases match TRBD1. The CDR3 spans 15 residues. Germline values: CDR1 MNHEY, CDR2 SVGAGI. V shed 2 bases, J shed 4 bases, and the junction held 5 bases outside the gene matches.

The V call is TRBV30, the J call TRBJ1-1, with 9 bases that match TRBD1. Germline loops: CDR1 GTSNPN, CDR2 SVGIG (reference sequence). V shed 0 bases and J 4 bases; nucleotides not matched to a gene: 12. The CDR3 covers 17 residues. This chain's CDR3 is CAWSVLFTGQGSTEAFF. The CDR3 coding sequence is TGTGCCTGGAGTGTACTCTTTACGGGACAGGGTTCCACTGAAGCTTTCTTT.

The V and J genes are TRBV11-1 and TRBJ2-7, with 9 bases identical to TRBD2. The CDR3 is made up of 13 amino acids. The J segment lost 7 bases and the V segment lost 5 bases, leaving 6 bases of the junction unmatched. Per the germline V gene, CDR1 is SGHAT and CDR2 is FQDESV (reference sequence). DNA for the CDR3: TGTGCCAGCAGCGCAGGACTAGCGAGGGAGCAGTACTTC. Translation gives CASSAGLAREQYF. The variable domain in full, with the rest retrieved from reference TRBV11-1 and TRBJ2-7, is EAEVAQSPRYKITEKSQAVAFWCDPISGHATLYWYRQILGQGPELLVQFQDESVVDDSQLPKDRFSAERLKGVDSTLKIQPAELGDSAMYLCASSAGLAREQYFGPGTRLTVT.

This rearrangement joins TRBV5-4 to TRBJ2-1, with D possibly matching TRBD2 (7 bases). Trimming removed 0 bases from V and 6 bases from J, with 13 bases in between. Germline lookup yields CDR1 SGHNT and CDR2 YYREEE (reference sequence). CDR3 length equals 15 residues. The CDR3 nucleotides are TGTGCCAGCAGCTTGGATGGACTAGGGGGCAATGAGCAGTTCTTC. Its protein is CASSLDGLGGNEQFF.

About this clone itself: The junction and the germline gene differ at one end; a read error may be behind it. Here the CDR3 reads CASRVVGDTIYF. The CDR3 nucleotides read TGTGCCAGCAGAGTGGTTGGAGACACCATATATTTT. V and J are TRBV11-2 and TRBJ1-3; D not certain. The V gene's germline CDR1 is SGHAT and CDR2 FQNNGV. CDR3 size: 12 residues.

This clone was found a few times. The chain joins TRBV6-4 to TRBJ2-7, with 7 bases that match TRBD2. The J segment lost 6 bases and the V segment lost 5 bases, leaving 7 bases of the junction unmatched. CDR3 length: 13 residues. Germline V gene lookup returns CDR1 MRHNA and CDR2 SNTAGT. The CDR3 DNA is TGTGCCAGCAGTCCGGGAGGAACCTCCGAGCAGTACTTC. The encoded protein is CASSPGGTSEQYF.

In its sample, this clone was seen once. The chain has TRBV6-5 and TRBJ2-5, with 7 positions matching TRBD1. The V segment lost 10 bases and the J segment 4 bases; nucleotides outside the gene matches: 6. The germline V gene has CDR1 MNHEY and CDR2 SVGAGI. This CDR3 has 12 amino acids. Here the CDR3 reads CATRHRGETQYF. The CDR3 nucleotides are TGTGCCACCCGTCACAGGGGAGAGACCCAGTACTTC.

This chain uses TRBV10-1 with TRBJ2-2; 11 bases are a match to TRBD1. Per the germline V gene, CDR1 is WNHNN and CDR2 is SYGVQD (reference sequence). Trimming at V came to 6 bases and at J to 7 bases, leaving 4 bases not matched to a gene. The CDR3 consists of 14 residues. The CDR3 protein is CASRGQGAIGELFF. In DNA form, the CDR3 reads TGCGCCAGCAGAGGACAGGGGGCTATCGGGGAGCTGTTTTTT.

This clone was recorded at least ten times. The CDR3 loop reads CAWSGRENYGYTF. The CDR3 DNA reads as TGTGCCTGGAGTGGGCGGGAAAACTATGGCTACACCTTC. This chain uses TRBV30 with TRBJ1-2; D remains unclear. Germline CDR1 GTSNPN, CDR2 SVGIG (reference sequence). Deletions cut 1 base from V and 2 bases from J, with 8 bases between. The CDR3 is 13 amino acids.

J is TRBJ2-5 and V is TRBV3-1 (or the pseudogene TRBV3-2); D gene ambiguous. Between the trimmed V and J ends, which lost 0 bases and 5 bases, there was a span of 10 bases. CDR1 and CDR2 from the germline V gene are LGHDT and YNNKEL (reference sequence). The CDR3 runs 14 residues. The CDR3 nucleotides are TGTGCCAGCAGCCAAGATTTCCTCCTGGAGACCCAGTACTTC. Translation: CASSQDFLLETQYF.

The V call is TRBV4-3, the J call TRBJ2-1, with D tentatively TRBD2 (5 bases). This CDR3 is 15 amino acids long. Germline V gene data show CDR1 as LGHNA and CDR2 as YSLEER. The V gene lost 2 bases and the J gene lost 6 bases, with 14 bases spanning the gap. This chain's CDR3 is CASSQLRASPNEQFF. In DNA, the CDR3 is TGCGCCAGCAGCCAACTCCGGGCTAGCCCCAATGAGCAGTTCTTC.

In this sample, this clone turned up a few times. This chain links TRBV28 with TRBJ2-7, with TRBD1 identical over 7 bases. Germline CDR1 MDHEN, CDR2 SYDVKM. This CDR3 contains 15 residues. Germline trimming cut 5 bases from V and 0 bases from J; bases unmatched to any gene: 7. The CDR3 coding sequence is TGTGCCAGCAGTCTGCTGGGACAGTCCTCCTACGAGCAGTACTTC. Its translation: CASSLLGQSSYEQYF.

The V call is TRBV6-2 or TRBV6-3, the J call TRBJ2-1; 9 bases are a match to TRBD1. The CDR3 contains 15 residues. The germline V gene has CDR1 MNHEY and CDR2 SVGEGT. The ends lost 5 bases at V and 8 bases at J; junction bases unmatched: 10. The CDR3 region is CASSPAGTGSDEQFF. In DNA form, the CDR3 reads TGTGCCAGCAGTCCAGCCGGGACAGGGTCGGATGAGCAGTTCTTC.

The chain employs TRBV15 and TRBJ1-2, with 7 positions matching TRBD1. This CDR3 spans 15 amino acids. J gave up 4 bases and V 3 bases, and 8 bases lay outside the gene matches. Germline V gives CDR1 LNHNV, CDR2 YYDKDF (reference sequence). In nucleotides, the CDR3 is TGTGCCACCAGCAGGGAGAGAGGACAGGCCTATGGCTACACCTTC. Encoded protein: CATSRERGQAYGYTF.